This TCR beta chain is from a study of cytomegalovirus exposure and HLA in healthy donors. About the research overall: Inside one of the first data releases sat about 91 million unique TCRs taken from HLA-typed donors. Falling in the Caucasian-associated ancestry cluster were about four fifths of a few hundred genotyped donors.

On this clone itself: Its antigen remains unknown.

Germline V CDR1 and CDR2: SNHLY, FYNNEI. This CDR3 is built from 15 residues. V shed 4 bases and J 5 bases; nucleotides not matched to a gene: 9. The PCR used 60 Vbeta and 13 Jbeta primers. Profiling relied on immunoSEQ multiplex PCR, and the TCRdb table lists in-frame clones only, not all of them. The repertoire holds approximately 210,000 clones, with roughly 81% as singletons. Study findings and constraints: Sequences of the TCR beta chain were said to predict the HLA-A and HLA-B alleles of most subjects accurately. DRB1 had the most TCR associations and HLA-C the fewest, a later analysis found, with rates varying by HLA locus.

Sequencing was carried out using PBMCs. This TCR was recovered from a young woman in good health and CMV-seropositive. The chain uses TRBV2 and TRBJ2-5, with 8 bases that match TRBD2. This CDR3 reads CASSALAGRRETQYF. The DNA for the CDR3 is TGTGCCAGCAGTGCCCTAGCGGGTCGAAGGGAGACCCAGTACTTC.